The sequence of this TCR beta chain was determined in a study of blood T cell repertoires in COVID-19. Across about two dozen US areas, participants ranged in age from about 18 to 90 years. Contact with a PCR-confirmed or clinician-diagnosed COVID-19 case occurred within 2 weeks of entry. This clone was detected only a few times. CDR3 length equals 14 residues. Unmatched junction bases numbered 3, after V lost 1 base and J lost 4 bases. CDR1 and CDR2 (germline): LGHDT, YNNKEL (reference sequence). The repertoire was sequenced with immunoSEQ multiplex PCR; TCRdb's copy has only in-frame clones and lacks some. Among about 350,000 clones listed, roughly 86% were seen once.

Material: PBMCs or T cells enriched from blood (not recorded which). The sequence came from a young woman who had been exposed to COVID-19. The chain joins TRBV3-1 (or the pseudogene TRBV3-2) to TRBJ1-2; 7 nucleotides match TRBD1. The DNA of the CDR3 is TGTGCCAGCAGCCAAGTCGAGGGGGCCTATGGCTACACCTTC. It yields the protein CASSQVEGAYGYTF.